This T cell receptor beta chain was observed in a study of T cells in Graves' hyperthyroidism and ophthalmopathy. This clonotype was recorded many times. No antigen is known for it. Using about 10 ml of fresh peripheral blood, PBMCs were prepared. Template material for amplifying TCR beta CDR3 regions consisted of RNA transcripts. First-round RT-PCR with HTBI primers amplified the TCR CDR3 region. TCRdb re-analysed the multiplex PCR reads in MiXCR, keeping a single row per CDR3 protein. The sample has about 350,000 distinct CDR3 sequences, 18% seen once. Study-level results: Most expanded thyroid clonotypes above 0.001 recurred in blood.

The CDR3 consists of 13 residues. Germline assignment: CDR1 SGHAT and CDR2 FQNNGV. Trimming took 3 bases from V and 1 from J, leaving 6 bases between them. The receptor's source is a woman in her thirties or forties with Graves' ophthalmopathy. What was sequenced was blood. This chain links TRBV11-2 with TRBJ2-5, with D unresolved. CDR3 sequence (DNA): TGTGCCAGCAGCTTCGAAACCCAAGAGACCCAGTACTTC. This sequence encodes CASSFETQETQYF.